This T cell receptor beta chain was recovered during a study of post-analysis software for immune sequencing data. Study-wide points: Elevated frequency relative to controls characterized roughly five TRBV segments in patients, TRBV5-6, TRBV5-1 and TRBV20-1 among them.

Turning to this clonotype: Its antigen is undetermined.

Each TCR beta cDNA library carried unique molecular identifiers. TCRdb fed the PCR reads into MiXCR, producing one record per CDR3 protein. Of roughly 670,000 distinct CDR3 sequences in the sample, over 45% were seen once. V lost 3 bases and J lost 7, with 16 bases in between. CDR1 is DFQATT, CDR2 SNEGSKA, per germline (reference sequence). There are 14 residues in the CDR3. Sequencing input: blood. The chain carries TRBV20-1 and TRBJ2-1; D might be TRBD1 (6 bases). The clonotype comes from a girl aged 2 to 10 with multiple sclerosis. The CDR3 DNA reads TGCAGTGCTAGCGAGACAGGACAGCTTAATGAGCAGTTCTTC. This codes for CSASETGQLNEQFF.